This T cell receptor beta chain was obtained from a study of T cells in Graves' hyperthyroidism and ophthalmopathy (dated by TCRdb to between 2019 and 2020). Describing the broader study: Peripheral blood samples were taken at the time of initial diagnosis, prior to any treatment. To identify TCR V-J signatures that set the groups apart, the researchers used a discovery cohort of 100 patients, made up of some 41 with Graves' ophthalmopathy and approximately 57 with stable Graves' hyperthyroidism. Prospective prediction of ophthalmopathy was tested in an independent validation cohort of 18 to 20 hyperthyroidism patients and 17 patients who later progressed to ophthalmopathy. The approximately 100 discovery patients were randomly split 7:3 into training and test sets. Thyroid tissue and blood T-cell repertoires from over 5 Graves' hyperthyroidism patients were also compared in the study. Once sampling was done, hyperthyroidism patients were given methimazole at a starting dose of 30 mg daily, whereas ophthalmopathy patients were given high-dose intravenous methylprednisolone. The paper describes TCR Vbeta CDR3 sequencing of 130 to 150 peripheral blood samples, made up of around 41 ophthalmopathy patients, roughly 80 hyperthyroidism patients and 17 progressor patients.

The TCR beta CDR3 regions were amplified from RNA transcripts. The first round of RT-PCR for the TCR CDR3 was performed with the HTBI primer set and the Qiagen OneStep RT-PCR kit. A second multiplex PCR round built the libraries, followed by size selection and purification. Paired-end sequencing of the libraries was performed with 100 bp reads on an Illumina HiSeq2000. Per the authors' processing: SOAPnuke was used to process the raw data, throwing out any read that contained adapters or uncalled bases, had a mean Phred below 15, or lacked an exact constant-primer or identifier match. High-quality paired reads were merged with COPE v1.2.5, and unique nucleotide sequences were defined as clonotypes. MiTCR v1.1 was used to align clonotypes to the IMGT TRBV, TRBD and TRBJ reference segments. Only V-J combinations with frequency above 0.0001, covering approximately 99% of repertoires, were analysed. A TCS score was defined as the ratio between F50 (clonal expansion) and ExV (chaos), using BLOSUM62-based TCRdist between CDR3 peptides within each V-J. Welch's t-statistics and random forest reduced approximately 520 V-J features to about 12, which were used in a naive Bayes classifier (R e1071). Thyroid-blood repertoire similarity was quantified with the Morisita-Horn index. The public reads were quality trimmed at Q25 with fastp and then assembled into clones with MiXCR by TCRdb, keeping productive beta chains. Entries that share a CDR3 protein sequence are merged under the most common genes and DNA. The V and J calls reflect TCRdb's pipeline rather than the authors' work. Here the sample has hundreds of thousands of distinct CDR3 sequences; roughly 40% occur a single time. The ten largest account for approximately 8.7% of the sample.

Sequences LNHNV (CDR1) and YYDKDF (CDR2) are obtained from the germline V gene (reference sequence). The germline ends are 8 bases apart after V is trimmed by 1 base and J by 2 bases. From the cysteine through the phenylalanine, the CDR3 covers 14 amino acids. CDR3 DNA is the only sequence kept; it has 42 bases, read in frame from the first base. A patient counted as having stable Graves' hyperthyroidism if no progression to ophthalmopathy occurred over 18 months of follow-up. Hyperthyroidism patients were newly diagnosed, with disease duration under 2 months, and aged 18 to 65 years. The study excluded patients with uncontrolled infections, other autoimmune diseases, pregnancy or lactation. Clinical symptoms, serum thyroxine and TRAb, thyroid ultrasound, and orbital computed tomography formed the basis for the diagnoses. Ficoll-Paque density gradient centrifugation was used to isolate PBMCs from about 10 ml of fresh peripheral blood. Trizol reagent was used to extract total RNA, and RNA quality was then checked on an Agilent 2100 Bioanalyzer.

This clonotype was detected ten times or more. Its target antigen remains unknown. No much larger clone is present one base from it, and per-base qualities are unavailable. Study-wide findings and limitations: Most expanded thyroid clonotypes (frequency above 0.001) were also detected in blood, suggesting blood repertoires may reflect thyroid immune responses. Sample size was not statistically predetermined, and investigators were not blinded to group allocation. In validation, progression to ophthalmopathy was predicted by the model with approximately 67% sensitivity and around 75% specificity, a median of roughly 6.4 months before onset. A model built on a 13 V-J signature distinguished ophthalmopathy from stable hyperthyroidism, reaching around 88% sensitivity and about 81% specificity in cross-validation and 80%/75% in testing.

The chain is assembled from TRBV15 and TRBJ1-2, with no confidently assigned D gene. Material: blood. The sequence was collected from a man between 18 and 35 years old with Graves' hyperthyroidism. CDR3 reads: CATSRGLGNYGYTF. Read as DNA, the sequence is TGTGCCACCAGCAGAGGATTAGGGAACTATGGCTACACCTTC.